The rows below give T cell receptor beta chains drawn from one sample of a study of cytomegalovirus exposure and HLA in healthy donors. Libraries were prepared by immunoSEQ multiplex PCR; TCRdb keeps only in-frame clonotypes and omits some of them. The repertoire has about 130,000 clones, roughly 74% of them found once; the top ten carry roughly 4%. What was sequenced was PBMCs. The receptors were sampled from a woman between 50 and 59 years old in good health and CMV-seropositive. Both conserved end residues are part of each CDR3. The D gene is left open where the match is weak. Clone sizes are given selectively: once, few, many, or a class where the clone is expanded.

TRBV2,TRBD2,TRBJ2-1,NA,CARSRTSGSSYNEQFF,TGTGCCAGAAGTAGGACTAGCGGAAGCTCCTACAATGAGCAGTTCTTC
TRBV28,NA,TRBJ2-5,NA,CASSLNWSGGETQYF,TGTGCCAGCAGTTTGAATTGGAGCGGTGGGGAGACCCAGTACTTC
TRBV6-1,TRBD2,TRBJ2-5,NA,CASSNLAGQETQYF,TGTGCCAGCAGTAATCTAGCGGGCCAAGAGACCCAGTACTTC
TRBV2,TRBD1,TRBJ1-4,NA,CASSELGTGSEKLFF,TGTGCCAGCAGTGAACTTGGGACAGGGAGTGAAAAACTGTTTTTT
TRBV30,TRBD1,TRBJ1-6,NA,CAWSEKTGNKISPLHF,TGTGCCTGGAGTGAAAAGACAGGGAATAAAATTTCACCCCTCCACTTT
TRBV7-6,NA,TRBJ2-3,once,CASSFGQSTDTQYF,TGTGCCAGCAGCTTTGGGCAGAGCACAGATACGCAGTATTTT
TRBV27,TRBD1,TRBJ2-7,NA,CASSGTVSYEQYF,TGTGCCAGCAGTGGGACAGTCTCCTACGAGCAGTACTTC
TRBV7-2,TRBD2,TRBJ2-6,few,CASSISGGASGANVLTF,TGTGCCAGCAGCATTAGCGGGGGGGCCTCTGGGGCCAACGTCCTGACTTTC
TRBV5-1,NA,TRBJ2-7,NA,CASSTGQSYEQYF,TGCGCCAGCAGCACCGGACAGTCCTACGAGCAGTACTTC
TRBV30,NA,TRBJ2-7,few,CALYDNEQYF,TGTGCCCTATACGACAACGAGCAGTACTTC
TRBV10-1,TRBD2,TRBJ2-3,once,CASRGAGGDTQYF,TGCGCCAGCCGCGGGGCGGGAGGAGATACGCAGTATTTT
TRBV5-8,TRBD1,TRBJ1-2,NA,CASSWWGQGANYGYTF,TGTGCCAGCAGCTGGTGGGGACAGGGAGCTAACTATGGCTACACCTTC
TRBV27,TRBD1,TRBJ1-1,NA,CASSGGEGAWTEAFF,TGTGCCAGCAGCGGGGGCGAGGGGGCATGGACTGAAGCTTTCTTT
TRBV5-6,NA,TRBJ2-3,NA,CASSLTGRVTDTQYF,TGTGCCAGCAGCTTAACAGGAAGAGTCACAGATACGCAGTATTTT
TRBV4-2,TRBD2,TRBJ2-5,NA,CASSQGGTSGPGSETQYF,TGTGCCAGCAGCCAAGGGGGGACTAGCGGGCCGGGGAGCGAGACCCAGTACTTC
TRBV25-1,TRBD1,TRBJ1-1,many,CASCQGDRTEAFF,TGTGCCAGCTGTCAGGGGGATAGGACTGAAGCTTTCTTT
TRBV7-4,NA,TRBJ2-7,NA,CASSLVYEQYF,TGTGCCAGCAGCCTAGTCTACGAGCAGTACTTC
TRBV4-2,NA,TRBJ1-2,few,CASSPTVNYGYTF,TGTGCCAGCAGCCCGACAGTTAACTATGGCTACACCTTC
TRBV7-2,NA,TRBJ1-5,NA,CASSLVAINQPQHF,TGTGCCAGCAGCTTAGTAGCGATTAATCAGCCCCAGCATTTT
TRBV5-1,TRBD1,TRBJ2-3,once,CASSLGQGFVDTQYF,TGCGCCAGCAGCTTGGGACAGGGGTTCGTGGATACGCAGTATTTT
TRBV6-1,NA,TRBJ2-2,NA,CASSEVWSSGTGELFF,TGTGCCAGCAGTGAAGTCTGGTCCTCCGGCACCGGGGAGCTGTTTTTT
TRBV29-1,TRBD2,TRBJ2-7,NA,CSVKSGGAYEQYF,TGCAGCGTGAAGAGCGGGGGGGCCTACGAGCAGTACTTC
TRBV2,TRBD1,TRBJ2-6,NA,CARRIGTVSSGANVLTF,TGTGCCAGGAGGATTGGGACAGTCTCCTCTGGGGCCAACGTCCTGACTTTC
TRBV28,NA,TRBJ2-7,NA,CASSLSDEQYF,TGTGCCAGCAGTTTGTCGGACGAGCAGTACTTC
TRBV7-6,NA,TRBJ2-2,NA,CASSLGAGNTGELFF,TGTGCCAGCAGCTTAGGGGCCGGGAACACCGGGGAGCTGTTTTTT
TRBV11-2,NA,TRBJ1-1,NA,CASSPDSGHLNTEAFF,TGTGCCAGCAGTCCCGACTCGGGACATTTGAACACTGAAGCTTTCTTT
TRBV19,NA,TRBJ2-1,NA,CASSIVSLARSGYNEQFF,TGTGCCAGTAGTATAGTATCCCTAGCCCGGAGCGGGTACAATGAGCAGTTCTTC
TRBV7-2,TRBD2,TRBJ2-1,NA,CASSLSAGGINEQFF,TGTGCCAGCAGCTTAAGCGCGGGGGGTATCAATGAGCAGTTCTTC
TRBV29-1,TRBD2,TRBJ2-5,once,CSVDGGEETQYF,TGCAGCGTAGATGGGGGGGAAGAGACCCAGTACTTC
TRBV7-3,NA,TRBJ2-3,NA,CASRGGSDTQYF,TGTGCCAGCAGGGGGGGTTCTGATACGCAGTATTTT
TRBV23-1,TRBD1,TRBJ1-3,NA,CASSQSDRVLPGNTIYF,TGCGCCAGCAGTCAATCGGACAGGGTGTTACCTGGAAACACCATATATTTT
TRBV15,NA,TRBJ1-2,NA,CATSPDRQGYGYTF,TGTGCCACCAGCCCCGACCGCCAGGGGTATGGCTACACCTTC
TRBV11-2,NA,TRBJ2-3,NA,CASSLAGTQYF,TGTGCCAGCAGCCTGGCAGGTACGCAGTATTTT
TRBV7-9,TRBD2,TRBJ2-5,NA,CASSPGLADVETQYF,TGTGCCAGCAGCCCGGGACTAGCGGATGTAGAGACCCAGTACTTC
TRBV5-1,NA,TRBJ1-4,few,CASSLAQRGEKLFF,TGCGCCAGCAGCTTGGCCCAAAGGGGTGAAAAACTGTTTTTT
TRBV5-1,TRBD2,TRBJ2-5,once,CASRSPGTNQETQYF,TGCGCCAGCAGGTCGCCCGGGACTAACCAAGAGACCCAGTACTTC
TRBV5-6,NA,TRBJ1-1,NA,CASSWGRGNTEAFF,TGTGCCAGCAGTTGGGGTAGGGGGAACACTGAAGCTTTCTTT
TRBV5-8,NA,TRBJ1-6,few,CASSLDQRGSPLHF,TGTGCCAGCAGCCTGGACCAACGGGGTTCACCCCTCCACTTT
TRBV18,NA,TRBJ2-2,once,CASSPRLWRGGTGELFF,TGTGCCAGCTCACCGCGCCTCTGGCGGGGCGGGACCGGGGAGCTGTTTTTT
TRBV7-9,NA,TRBJ1-6,NA,CASSQQADRPNSPLHF,TGTGCCAGCAGCCAACAGGCAGACAGACCTAATTCACCCCTCCACTTT
TRBV6-1,NA,TRBJ2-7,once,CASSGRVSEVYEQYF,TGTGCCAGCAGTGGTCGGGTTTCGGAGGTCTACGAGCAGTACTTC
TRBV14,NA,TRBJ2-7,NA,CASSQPGRGEEQYF,TGTGCCAGCAGCCAACCGGGCAGGGGTGAAGAGCAGTACTTC
TRBV7-2,TRBD1,TRBJ2-1,NA,CASSLVGTGVLIEQFF,TGTGCCAGCAGCTTAGTTGGGACAGGGGTATTAATTGAGCAGTTCTTC
TRBV7-9,NA,TRBJ2-1,NA,CASSLTASYNEQFF,TGTGCCAGCAGCTTGACAGCATCCTACAATGAGCAGTTCTTC
TRBV27,NA,TRBJ1-1,NA,CASQEGTWNTEAFF,TGTGCCAGCCAGGAGGGAACCTGGAACACTGAAGCTTTCTTT
TRBV5-1,TRBD1,TRBJ1-3,few,CASRTGDSGNTIYF,TGCGCCAGTCGAACAGGGGACTCTGGAAACACCATATATTTT
TRBV27,NA,TRBJ2-1,few,CASREELSYNEQFF,TGTGCCAGCAGAGAAGAACTCTCCTACAATGAGCAGTTCTTC
TRBV16,NA,TRBJ1-5,NA,CASSQSTGGQPQHF,TGTGCCAGCAGCCAATCTACGGGTGGTCAGCCCCAGCATTTT
TRBV9,TRBD1,TRBJ2-1,few,CASSTGQGAYNEQFF,TGTGCCAGCAGCACCGGACAGGGAGCCTACAATGAGCAGTTCTTC
TRBV18,NA,TRBJ2-3,NA,CASSPGLTDTQYF,TGTGCCAGCTCACCTGGACTCACAGATACGCAGTATTTT
TRBV18,NA,TRBJ2-5,NA,CASSPLRAETQYF,TGTGCCAGCTCACCATTAAGAGCGGAGACCCAGTACTTC
TRBV27,NA,TRBJ1-2,NA,CASSSVPPYGYTF,TGTGCCAGCAGTTCCGTTCCCCCCTATGGCTACACCTTC